This TCR beta chain was documented in a study of CD8+ T cells in alopecia areata. The CDR3 sequence is 15 residues long. With 8 bases clipped from V and 2 bases from J, the junction kept 7 bases outside the gene matches. The germline CDR1 and CDR2 sequences are SGHDN and FVKESK. Extracted from the samples, RNA was reverse transcribed into cDNA to serve as the sequencing template. The data were produced by immunoSEQ multiplex PCR, yet TCRdb's version contains in-frame clones alone and is incomplete. The table records 95,000 to 110,000 clones, roughly 53% of them present only once. Material: CD4+ T cells sorted from blood. The clonotype comes from a human donor in good health. J is TRBJ2-3 and V is TRBV14, with 10 bases fitting TRBD1. The CDR3 DNA sequence: TGTGCCAGCGTTCCGGGACAGGGGCTCACAGATACGCAGTATTTT. Protein: CASVPGQGLTDTQYF. The whole variable domain, filled in from reference TRBV14 and TRBJ2-3, reads EAGVTQFPSHSVIEKGQTVTLRCDPISGHDNLYWYRRVMGKEIKFLLHFVKESKQDESGMPNNRFLAERTGGTYSTLKVQPAELEDSGVYFCASVPGQGLTDTQYFGPGTRLTVL.